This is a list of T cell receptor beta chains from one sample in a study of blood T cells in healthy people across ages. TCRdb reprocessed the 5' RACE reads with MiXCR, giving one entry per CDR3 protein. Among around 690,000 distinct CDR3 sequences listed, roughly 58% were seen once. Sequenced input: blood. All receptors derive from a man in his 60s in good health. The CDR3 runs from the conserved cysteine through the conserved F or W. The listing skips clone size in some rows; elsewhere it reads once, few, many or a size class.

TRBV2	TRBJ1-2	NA	CATSRQGQANYGYTF
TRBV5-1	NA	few	CASSRLGQAGYEQYF
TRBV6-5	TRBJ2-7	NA	CASTPSSSSGAREQYF
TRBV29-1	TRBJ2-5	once	CSVDHPGRGQETQYF
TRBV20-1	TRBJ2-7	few	CSARASSYEQYF
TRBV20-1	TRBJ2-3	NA	CSARGGSGPMDTQYF
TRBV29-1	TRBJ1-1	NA	CSHGTTGATEAFF
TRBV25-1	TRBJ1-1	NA	CASSRTGGITEAFF
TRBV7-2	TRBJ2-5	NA	CASSRTMSKETQYF
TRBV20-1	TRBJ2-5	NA	CSAGFGTSGGETQYF
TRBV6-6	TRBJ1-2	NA	CASSQDRSLYGYTF
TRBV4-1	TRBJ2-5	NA	CASSQATSGGPSGTQYF
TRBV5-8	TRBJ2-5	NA	CASSSGRIATGNEQYF
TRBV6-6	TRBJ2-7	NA	CASSSQDRDYEQYF
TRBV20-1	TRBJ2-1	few	CSASRASEQFF
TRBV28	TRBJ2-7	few	CASEGQGHSYEQYF
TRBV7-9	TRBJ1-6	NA	CASSSEANSPLHF
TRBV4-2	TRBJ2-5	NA	CASSQEGYLAETQYF
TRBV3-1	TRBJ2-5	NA	CASSQVLDRIQETQYF
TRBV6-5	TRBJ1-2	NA	CASRQGGYDGYTF
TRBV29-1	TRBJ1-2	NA	CSSAQGPGYGYTF
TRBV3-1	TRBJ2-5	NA	CASSQGPTTNEQYF
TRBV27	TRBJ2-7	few	CASSTRTGYEQYF
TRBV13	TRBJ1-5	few	CASSLGGTGNQPQHF
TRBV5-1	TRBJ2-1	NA	CASSNVAYNEQFF
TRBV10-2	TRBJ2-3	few	CASSEGQGDTDTQYF
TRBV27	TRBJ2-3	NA	CASSFGARGDTQYF
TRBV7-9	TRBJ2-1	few	CASSPSGDEQFF
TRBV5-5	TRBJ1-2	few	CATQKDNYGYTF
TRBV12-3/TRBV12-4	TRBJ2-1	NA	CASSPEVSGGYNEQFF
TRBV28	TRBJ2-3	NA	CASSSTAGTDTQYF
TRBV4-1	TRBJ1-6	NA	CASSQDRARDNSPLHF
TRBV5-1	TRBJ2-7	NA	CASSLVGTRGPTYEQYF
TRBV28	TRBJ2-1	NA	CASSPTSGGHYEQFF
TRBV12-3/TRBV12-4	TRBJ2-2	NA	CASSRGGAPGELFF
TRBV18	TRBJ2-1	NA	CASSPLTGTGSYDEQFF
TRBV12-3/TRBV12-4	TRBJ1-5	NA	CASTPGTGANQPQHF
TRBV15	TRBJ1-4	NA	CATSSGQATNEKLFF
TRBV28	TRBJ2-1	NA	CASSLLSSGGVGSSYNEQFF
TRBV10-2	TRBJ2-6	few	CASSEQGASGANVLTF
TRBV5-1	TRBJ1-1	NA	CASSWVRAGEAFF
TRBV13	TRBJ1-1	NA	CASSRSPLGPSMNTEAFF
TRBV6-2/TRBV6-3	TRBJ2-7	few	CASRTGTGAHYEQYF
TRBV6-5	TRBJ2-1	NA	CASSYYRDGDNEQFF
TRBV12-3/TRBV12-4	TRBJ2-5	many	CASSPQGTSVPETQYF
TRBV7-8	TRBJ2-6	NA	CAGALAENSGANVLTF
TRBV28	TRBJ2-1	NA	CASSPAATGAYNEQFF
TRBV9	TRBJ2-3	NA	CASSVSGLAGSDTQYF